The clone carrying this T cell receptor (beta chain) was observed many times. This sample is part of a study of T cells in Graves' hyperthyroidism and ophthalmopathy. The CDR3 length is 13 residues. Trimming took 5 bases from V and 2 from J; bases not matched to a gene: 2. Germline loops: CDR1 SGHAT, CDR2 FQNNGV. The source material, RNA transcripts, was used to amplify TCR beta CDR3 regions. With the HTBI primer set, the TCR CDR3 went through a first round of RT-PCR. MiXCR, run by TCRdb on the multiplex PCR reads, gives a single entry per CDR3 protein. The sample comprises 280,000 or so distinct CDR3 sequences, 12% to 15% of which are singletons, and 30% to 35% rests with the top ten.

The sequencing sample was made of blood. This sequence originates from a woman between 50 and 59 years old with Graves' hyperthyroidism that later progressed to Graves' ophthalmopathy. V is TRBV11-2 and J is TRBJ2-7; TRBD2 matches 8 bases. This chain's CDR3 is CASSQGLAYEQYF. In DNA form, the CDR3 reads TGTGCCAGCAGCCAGGGACTAGCCTACGAGCAGTACTTC.